Following are 22 T cell receptor beta chains from one sample sequenced in a study of identical twins (dated by TCRdb to the mid-2010s). Libraries were made using 5' RACE. The sample was run on an Illumina HiSeq 2000. Through fastp at Q25 and MiXCR, TCRdb rebuilt clones from the public reads, retaining in-frame beta chains. Rows are combined by CDR3 protein, so each entry shows the most common genes and DNA. The sample table shows around 570,000 distinct CDR3 sequences, and around 9.6% are seen once. The ten biggest clones cover roughly 3.2% of the sample. A further study also used this sample, focusing on yellow fever vaccine responses in identical twins.

Sequenced input: PBMCs. The receptors originated from a woman between 18 and 30 years old in good health.

This clonotype was counted only a few times. The V gene is TRBV7-2, the J gene TRBJ2-2; a possible D gene is TRBD2 (5 bases). V lost 3 bases, J lost 7 bases, and 12 bases lay in between. CDR3 length equals 14 residues. CDR1 SGHTA and CDR2 FQGNSA come from the germline V gene. The CDR3 is CASSLRLSVGELFF. DNA of the CDR3: TGTGCCAGCAGCTTGAGACTAAGTGTCGGGGAGCTGTTTTTT.

This clonotype has a count of ten or more. This rearrangement joins TRBV7-9 to TRBJ2-1; TRBD2 matches at 8 bases. V trimming: 2 bases; J trimming: 7 bases; junction bases outside the gene matches: 4. CDR3 length: 14 residues. Germline CDR1 is SEHNR and CDR2 is FQNEAQ (reference sequence). CDR3 residues: CASSLTGGENEQFF. Here the CDR3 DNA reads TGTGCCAGCAGCTTAACGGGGGGGGAAAATGAGCAGTTCTTC.

This clonotype was found many times. The chain joins TRBV3-1 to TRBJ2-7, with D unclear. Looked up from germline, CDR1 is LGHDT and CDR2 is YNNKEL (reference sequence). The CDR3 has 14 residues. Trimming left V 2 bases short and J 0 bases short, with 8 bases between. The CDR3 DNA is TGTGCCAGCAGCCAAACCGCGAGCTCCTACGAGCAGTACTTC. Its protein is CASSQTASSYEQYF.

In its sample, this clonotype was seen many times. The chain uses TRBV4-3 and TRBJ2-1; 12 nucleotides line up with TRBD1. CDR1 is LGHNA and CDR2 is YSLEER in the germline V gene. Losses at the gene ends were 0 bases for V and 8 bases for J; bases not matched to a gene: 2. CDR3 size: 15 residues. The CDR3 sequence: CASSQEGTGGDEQFF. The CDR3 DNA sequence: TGCGCCAGCAGCCAAGAAGGGACAGGGGGCGATGAGCAGTTCTTC.

This clonotype was counted ten times or more. This rearrangement joins TRBV4-3 to TRBJ2-3; D remains unclear. Trimming shortened V by 3 bases and J by 2 bases, and 12 bases separated the two germline ends. The CDR3 length is 15 residues. Germline lookup yields CDR1 LGHNA and CDR2 YSLEER. CDR3 protein: CASSQDGKLTDTQYF. The DNA of the CDR3 is TGCGCCAGCAGCCAGGATGGAAAGCTCACAGATACGCAGTATTTT.

This sequence joins TRBV20-1 and TRBJ1-1, with D possibly being TRBD1 (6 bases). Germline assignment: CDR1 DFQATT and CDR2 SNEGSKA (reference sequence). Trimming pared 2 bases from V and 8 bases from J, leaving 15 bases between. The length of the CDR3 is 13 residues. The CDR3 nucleotides read TGCAGTGCTAGAATGATGGGGAGGGGGGAAGCTTTCTTT. This gives the protein CSARMMGRGEAFF.

The sample holds many counts of this clonotype. The chain is built from TRBV12-3 or TRBV12-4 and TRBJ2-7; weak D call: TRBD2 (5 bases). With 6 bases removed from V and 5 bases from J, the gap between germline ends came to 20 bases. This CDR3 is built from 15 residues. CDR3 sequence: CASSPRGLYLNEQYF. CDR3 coding DNA: TGTGCCAGCAGCCCCAGAGGGCTGTACCTCAACGAGCAGTACTTC.

In this sample, this clonotype turned up a few times. The chain carries TRBV7-9 and TRBJ2-1; D assignment may be TRBD1 or TRBD2 (5 bases each). Germline V lookup: CDR1 SEHNR, CDR2 FQNEAQ (reference sequence). The CDR3 runs 16 residues. Trimming cost V 3 bases and J 0 bases, with 12 bases left between them. This CDR3 reads CASSLGRAGSYNEQFF. In nucleotides, the CDR3 is TGTGCCAGCAGCTTGGGCAGGGCGGGCTCCTACAATGAGCAGTTCTTC.

The V call is TRBV20-1, the J call TRBJ2-3, with D possibly being TRBD1 (6 bases). Deletions cut 6 bases from V and 2 bases from J, with 27 bases between. The CDR3 runs to 18 residues. Germline CDR1 is DFQATT and CDR2 is SNEGSKA (reference sequence). DNA of the CDR3: TGCAGTGCAGCAGGGGTCCCCCAGCGGATAAATCCCACAGATACGCAGTATTTT. Protein sequence: CSAAGVPQRINPTDTQYF.

V usage is TRBV7-9 and J usage is TRBJ2-3; the D is unclear. The CDR3 totals 12 residues. Per the germline V gene, CDR1 is SEHNR and CDR2 is FQNEAQ (reference sequence). Trimming removed 10 bases from V and 1 base from J, with 9 bases in between. CDR3 protein: CATERGTDTQYF. CDR3 coding DNA: TGTGCCACCGAACGGGGCACAGATACGCAGTATTTT.

CDR3 in DNA: TGTGCCAGCCGCCTGGGGGCGGTCGAAAAACTGTTTTTT. Translated: CASRLGAVEKLFF. The gene calls are TRBV2 and TRBJ1-4; D might be TRBD1 (6 bases). V shed 8 bases and J shed 8 bases, with 15 bases lying between them. Germline CDR1 and CDR2: SNHLY and FYNNEI. The CDR3 sequence is 13 residues long.

This chain uses TRBV15 with TRBJ2-7, with TRBD2 matching over 7 bases. CDR1 and CDR2 from the germline V gene are LNHNV and YYDKDF (reference sequence). Germline trimming cut 3 bases from V and 0 bases from J; bases unmatched to any gene: 8. The length of the CDR3 is 16 residues. The CDR3 loop reads CATSSGRGGFSYEQYF. CDR3 bases: TGTGCCACCAGCAGCGGTCGCGGGGGATTCTCCTACGAGCAGTACTTC.

This clonotype came up many times. The chain is built from TRBV10-3 and TRBJ2-5; maybe TRBD1 (6 bases). The length of the CDR3 is 13 residues. Trimming stripped 4 bases from V and 4 bases from J, with 10 bases between. Per germline, CDR1 ENHRY and CDR2 SYGVKD. CDR3 protein: CAISVTGGETQYF. The DNA of the CDR3 is TGTGCCATCAGTGTGACAGGAGGAGAGACCCAGTACTTC.

This clonotype was counted many times. The genes are TRBV6-4 and TRBJ2-1; TRBD1 matches at 12 bases. This CDR3 is 15 amino acids long. J was trimmed by 9 bases and V by 0 bases; bases with no gene match: 3. Germline lookup yields CDR1 MRHNA and CDR2 SNTAGT. CDR3 protein: CASSDSGQGASEQFF. In nucleotides, the CDR3 is TGTGCCAGCAGTGACTCGGGACAGGGGGCAAGTGAGCAGTTCTTC.

Only a few counts were recorded for this clonotype. This chain joins TRBV7-2 and TRBJ2-1, with 9 bases fitting TRBD1. The CDR3 covers 16 residues. V was pared by 0 bases and J by 7 bases, with 7 bases of the junction left unmatched. Germline CDR1 and CDR2: SGHTA and FQGNSA. CDR3 protein: CASSLALGQGQNEQFF. CDR3 coding DNA: TGTGCCAGCAGCTTAGCTTTGGGACAGGGTCAAAATGAGCAGTTCTTC.

The chain carries TRBV7-8 and TRBJ2-1, with 12 bases identical to TRBD2. The CDR3 totals 16 residues. Trimming removed 5 bases from V and 6 bases from J; junction bases left unmatched: 8. Germline values: CDR1 SGHVS, CDR2 FQNEAQ. Here the CDR3 reads CASSQNPGLAGNEQFF. In nucleotides, the CDR3 is TGTGCCAGCAGCCAGAACCCGGGACTAGCGGGCAATGAGCAGTTCTTC.

This clonotype has ten or more counts. This chain connects TRBV7-2 to TRBJ2-5, with D perhaps being TRBD1 or TRBD2 (5 bases each). The CDR3 is 13 amino acids. V lost 5 bases and J lost 2, with 9 bases in between. The V gene's germline CDR1 is SGHTA and CDR2 FQGNSA. The CDR3 is CASSRDGQETQYF. In DNA, the CDR3 is TGTGCCAGCAGCCGGGACGGGCAAGAGACCCAGTACTTC. The complete variable domain, with remaining parts taken from reference TRBV7-2 and TRBJ2-5, reads GAGVSQSPSNKVTEKGKDVELRCDPISGHTALYWYRQSLGQGLEFLIYFQGNSAPDKSGLPSDRFSAERTGGSVSTLTIQRTQQEDSAVYLCASSRDGQETQYFGPGTRLLVL.

With respect to this clonotype: Possible read error: a much larger clone is one base away. The V gene is TRBV5-5, the J gene TRBJ2-1; D may be TRBD2 (6 bases). CDR1 SGHKS and CDR2 YYEKEE come from the germline V gene (reference sequence). The CDR3 extends over 15 amino acids. The V end was cut by 4 bases, the J end by 0 bases, with 11 bases between. The CDR3 loop reads CASSRDSLSYNEQFF. CDR3 coding DNA: TGTGCCAGCAGCCGGGACTCCCTCTCCTACAATGAGCAGTTCTTC.

The chain couples TRBV5-1 to TRBJ2-1; the D is unclear. From germline, CDR1 is SGHRS and CDR2 YFSETQ. This CDR3 is built from 13 residues. The germline V and J ends were trimmed by 0 bases and 15 bases, with 16 bases remaining between them. The CDR3 protein is CASSLEGSGGAFF. The CDR3 DNA sequence: TGCGCCAGCAGCTTGGAAGGTTCGGGCGGCGCGTTCTTC.

This clonotype was picked up a small number of times. The rearrangement uses TRBV18 and TRBJ2-7, with a weak D call TRBD1 (5 bases). Germline V lookup: CDR1 KGHSH, CDR2 LQKENI. V was trimmed by 4 bases and J by 8 bases, leaving 12 bases between them. The CDR3 is 12 amino acids. CDR3 coding DNA: TGTGCCAGCTCACGACAGACCCCTCAGCAGTACTTC. This gives the protein CASSRQTPQQYF. Looking up the rest from reference TRBV18 and TRBJ2-7 gives the full variable domain: NAGVMQNPRHLVRRRGQEARLRCSPMKGHSHVYWYRQLPEEGLKFMVYLQKENIIDESGMPKERFSAEFPKEGPSILRIQQVVRGDSAAYFCASSRQTPQQYFGPGTRLTVT.

This clonotype was picked up a small number of times. The rearrangement joins TRBV5-1 to TRBJ2-5; D perhaps matches TRBD2 (5 bases). Germline-derived CDR1 and CDR2 are SGHRS and YFSETQ. The CDR3 runs 13 residues. V was shortened by 0 bases and J by 3 bases, with 6 bases between the two germline ends. The CDR3 here is CASSLDGEETQYF. The DNA for the CDR3 is TGCGCCAGCAGCTTGGACGGGGAAGAGACCCAGTACTTC.

Many counts were recorded for this clonotype. This chain links TRBV12-3 or TRBV12-4 with TRBJ2-1; 13 nucleotides line up with TRBD2. The CDR3 runs 15 residues. V shed 4 bases, J shed 6 bases, and the junction held 3 bases outside the gene matches. This CDR3 is CASSWTSGRTNEQFF. The CDR3, as DNA: TGTGCCAGCAGTTGGACTAGCGGGAGAACCAATGAGCAGTTCTTC.